These T cell receptor beta chains were read from a single sample in a study of technical replicates of blood from a few donors. Data came from immunoSEQ multiplex PCR; TCRdb stores just in-frame clones and leaves some out. The profile shows 91,000 or so clones, 95% of them singletons. What was sequenced was T cells isolated from PBMCs. These receptors all come from a human donor in good health. Each CDR3 is given with its conserved first and last residue. D genes are given only for firm matches. A clone size is listed for some rows: how often the clone was seen (once, few, many), or a class if it is expanded.

CDR3 length: 17
clone size: NA
D gene: NA
J gene: TRBJ2-6
V gene: TRBV7-8
CDR3 DNA: TGTGCCAGCAGCTTCGACATTAAGTACTCTGGGGCCAACGTCCTGACTTTC
CDR3 protein: CASSFDIKYSGANVLTF

CDR3 length: 12
clone size: NA
D gene: NA
J gene: TRBJ1-5
V gene: TRBV28
CDR3 DNA: TGTGCCAGCAGTTCAGGGGTTCAGCCCCAGCATTTT
CDR3 protein: CASSSGVQPQHF

CDR3 length: 16
clone size: few
D gene: TRBD1
J gene: TRBJ2-2
V gene: TRBV9
CDR3 DNA: TGTGCCAGCAGCGTCGCCGGGACAGGGGGTGGAGGGGAGCTGTTTTTT
CDR3 protein: CASSVAGTGGGGELFF

CDR3 length: 12
clone size: once
D gene: NA
J gene: TRBJ1-5
V gene: TRBV6-6
CDR3 DNA: TGTGCCAGCAGTCTGCGGGATCAGCCCCAGCATTTT
CDR3 protein: CASSLRDQPQHF

CDR3 length: 16
clone size: NA
D gene: TRBD1
J gene: TRBJ2-1
V gene: TRBV28
CDR3 DNA: TGTGCCAGCAGTTGCAGGGACAGGGGTTTGGACAATGAGCAGTTCTTC
CDR3 protein: CASSCRDRGLDNEQFF

CDR3 length: 16
clone size: NA
D gene: TRBD1
J gene: TRBJ1-1
V gene: TRBV6-1
CDR3 DNA: TGTGCCAGCAGTGAAGATGTGGGGAACAGGGGCACTGAAGCTTTCTTT
CDR3 protein: CASSEDVGNRGTEAFF

CDR3 length: 14
clone size: once
D gene: NA
J gene: TRBJ2-7
V gene: TRBV4-1
CDR3 DNA: TGCGCCAGCAGCCACAGGGGTTTATCCTACGAGCAGTACTTC
CDR3 protein: CASSHRGLSYEQYF

CDR3 length: 15
clone size: NA
D gene: TRBD1
J gene: TRBJ2-7
V gene: TRBV18
CDR3 DNA: TGTGCCAGCCCAAGTGGGACAGGGGTAAATTACGAGCAGTACTTC
CDR3 protein: CASPSGTGVNYEQYF

CDR3 length: 18
clone size: NA
D gene: TRBD2
J gene: TRBJ2-2
V gene: TRBV18
CDR3 DNA: TGTGCCAGCTCACCCACTAGCGGGCTCAACGCGAACACCGGGGAGCTGTTTTTT
CDR3 protein: CASSPTSGLNANTGELFF

CDR3 length: 14
clone size: NA
D gene: NA
J gene: TRBJ2-7
V gene: TRBV7-8
CDR3 DNA: TGTGCCAGCAGCTTATACAGGGATCCCTACGAGCAGTACTTC
CDR3 protein: CASSLYRDPYEQYF

CDR3 length: 13
clone size: NA
D gene: NA
J gene: TRBJ2-1
V gene: TRBV4-2
CDR3 DNA: TGTGCCAGCAGCCAAGATTTCGGGGGTGAGCAGTTCTTC
CDR3 protein: CASSQDFGGEQFF

CDR3 length: 14
clone size: NA
D gene: NA
J gene: TRBJ2-7
V gene: TRBV15
CDR3 DNA: TGTGCCACCAGCAGGGAACTTGGGGCGAACGAGCAGTACTTC
CDR3 protein: CATSRELGANEQYF

CDR3 length: 13
clone size: NA
D gene: NA
J gene: TRBJ2-1
V gene: TRBV30
CDR3 DNA: TGTGCCTGGAGCCCGGGGGCCTACAATGAGCAGTTCTTC
CDR3 protein: CAWSPGAYNEQFF

CDR3 length: 13
clone size: NA
D gene: NA
J gene: TRBJ1-3
V gene: TRBV6-1
CDR3 DNA: TGTGCCAGTGACCGGGACATTGGGAACACCATATATTTT
CDR3 protein: CASDRDIGNTIYF

CDR3 length: 12
clone size: NA
D gene: NA
J gene: TRBJ1-1
V gene: TRBV6-1
CDR3 DNA: TGTGCCAGCATCAAGGCGGGCACTGAAGCTTTCTTT
CDR3 protein: CASIKAGTEAFF

CDR3 length: 15
clone size: NA
D gene: NA
J gene: TRBJ2-5
V gene: TRBV6-1
CDR3 DNA: TGTGCCAGCAGTGCGAATCCGACAGCAAAAGAGACCCAGTACTTC
CDR3 protein: CASSANPTAKETQYF

CDR3 length: 14
clone size: NA
D gene: NA
J gene: TRBJ2-7
V gene: TRBV27
CDR3 DNA: TGTGCCAGCAGATTGGCGGGGGCCTCCTACGAGCAGTACTTC
CDR3 protein: CASRLAGASYEQYF

CDR3 length: 13
clone size: NA
D gene: NA
J gene: TRBJ2-1
V gene: TRBV4-2
CDR3 DNA: TGTGCCAGCAGCCAAGGCGATTACAATGAGCAGTTCTTC
CDR3 protein: CASSQGDYNEQFF

CDR3 length: 15
clone size: NA
D gene: TRBD2
J gene: TRBJ2-3
V gene: TRBV4-2
CDR3 DNA: TGTGCCAGCAGCCCCCGAGCGGGAGGGCCAGATACGCAGTATTTT
CDR3 protein: CASSPRAGGPDTQYF

CDR3 length: 15
clone size: NA
D gene: NA
J gene: TRBJ2-1
V gene: TRBV5-8
CDR3 DNA: TGTGCCAGCAGCCCCGGAGTAGCTGTCTACAATGAGCAGTTCTTC
CDR3 protein: CASSPGVAVYNEQFF

CDR3 length: 14
clone size: NA
D gene: NA
J gene: TRBJ2-3
V gene: TRBV28
CDR3 DNA: TGTGCCAGCAGTTTCACCGCGGCGGGAGATACGCAGTATTTT
CDR3 protein: CASSFTAAGDTQYF

CDR3 length: 14
clone size: NA
D gene: TRBD1
J gene: TRBJ1-2
V gene: TRBV14
CDR3 DNA: TGTGCCAGCAGCCCAATTCGACAGGGTAGTGGCTACACCTTC
CDR3 protein: CASSPIRQGSGYTF

CDR3 length: 14
clone size: NA
D gene: NA
J gene: TRBJ2-4
V gene: TRBV6-1
CDR3 DNA: TGTGCCAGCAGTGTTCACCAGGCCAAAAACATTCAGTACTTC
CDR3 protein: CASSVHQAKNIQYF

CDR3 length: 17
clone size: NA
D gene: TRBD1
J gene: TRBJ2-2
V gene: TRBV5-1
CDR3 DNA: TGCGCCAGCAGCCCATATACCGGGACAGTGAACACCGGGGAGCTGTTTTTT
CDR3 protein: CASSPYTGTVNTGELFF

CDR3 length: 19
clone size: NA
D gene: TRBD2
J gene: TRBJ2-1
V gene: TRBV4-1
CDR3 DNA: TGCGCCAGCAGCCATGGCCTAGCGGGGGGATTTAAAACCTACAATGAGCAGTTCTTC
CDR3 protein: CASSHGLAGGFKTYNEQFF

CDR3 length: 15
clone size: NA
D gene: TRBD1
J gene: TRBJ2-5
V gene: TRBV29-1
CDR3 DNA: TGCAGCGTCGCGGACAGGGTCATAGGAATTGAGACCCAGTACTTC
CDR3 protein: CSVADRVIGIETQYF

CDR3 length: 15
clone size: NA
D gene: NA
J gene: TRBJ1-5
V gene: TRBV4-1
CDR3 DNA: TGCGCCAGCAGCCAAGATCAAACAGTTAATCAGCCCCAGCATTTT
CDR3 protein: CASSQDQTVNQPQHF

CDR3 length: 17
clone size: NA
D gene: TRBD2
J gene: TRBJ2-2
V gene: TRBV7-9
CDR3 DNA: TGTGCCAGCAGCCCGCGGGGACTAGCGGGGGGACCCGGGGAGCTGTTTTTT
CDR3 protein: CASSPRGLAGGPGELFF

CDR3 length: 16
clone size: NA
D gene: TRBD1
J gene: TRBJ1-5
V gene: TRBV19
CDR3 DNA: TGTGCCAGTAGCCGACAGGGTAGGGGCTTTAATCAGCCCCAGCATTTT
CDR3 protein: CASSRQGRGFNQPQHF

CDR3 length: 17
clone size: NA
D gene: NA
J gene: TRBJ1-2
V gene: TRBV29-1
CDR3 DNA: TGCAGCGTCTTTTTTCCGGGACATCTTGGGCGAGGAGATGGCTACACCTTC
CDR3 protein: CSVFFPGHLGRGDGYTF

CDR3 length: 15
clone size: NA
D gene: TRBD1
J gene: TRBJ2-7
V gene: TRBV27
CDR3 DNA: TGTGCCAGCACCTCCTCGAGGACAGGGACCTACGAGCAGTACTTC
CDR3 protein: CASTSSRTGTYEQYF

CDR3 length: 16
clone size: NA
D gene: TRBD1
J gene: TRBJ1-2
V gene: TRBV28
CDR3 DNA: TGTGCCAGCAGTCTGGGACAGGGAATCACTAACTATGGCTACACCTTC
CDR3 protein: CASSLGQGITNYGYTF

CDR3 length: 15
clone size: NA
D gene: NA
J gene: TRBJ2-7
V gene: TRBV9
CDR3 DNA: TGTGCCAGCAGCGTAGGAGGCAAATTAACCTACGAGCAGTACTTC
CDR3 protein: CASSVGGKLTYEQYF

CDR3 length: 14
clone size: NA
D gene: TRBD1
J gene: TRBJ2-1
V gene: TRBV5-6
CDR3 DNA: TGTGCCAGCAGCCCGGGACAGGGAAGGTATGAGCAGTTCTTC
CDR3 protein: CASSPGQGRYEQFF

CDR3 length: 13
clone size: NA
D gene: TRBD2
J gene: TRBJ2-7
V gene: TRBV10-3
CDR3 DNA: TGTGCCAGGGGACTAGCGGGAGACGTCGAGCAGTACTTC
CDR3 protein: CARGLAGDVEQYF

CDR3 length: 15
clone size: once
D gene: NA
J gene: TRBJ2-3
V gene: TRBV6-6
CDR3 DNA: TGTGCCAGCAGGCGGGCGCCTCGGGTAGAAGATACGCAGTATTTT
CDR3 protein: CASRRAPRVEDTQYF

CDR3 length: 15
clone size: NA
D gene: NA
J gene: TRBJ1-2
V gene: TRBV25-1
CDR3 DNA: TGTGCCAGCAGTGAAAACTCGGGGACACCCTATGGCTACACCTTC
CDR3 protein: CASSENSGTPYGYTF

CDR3 length: 18
clone size: NA
D gene: TRBD2
J gene: TRBJ2-2
V gene: TRBV28
CDR3 DNA: TGTGCCAGCAGTTACGGACTAGCGGGAACTATGAACACCGGGGAGCTGTTTTTT
CDR3 protein: CASSYGLAGTMNTGELFF

CDR3 length: 15
clone size: NA
D gene: TRBD2
J gene: TRBJ2-3
V gene: TRBV9
CDR3 DNA: TGTGCCAGCGGGAACGGGGGGGCCGAGACAGATACGCAGTATTTT
CDR3 protein: CASGNGGAETDTQYF

CDR3 length: 16
clone size: NA
D gene: TRBD2
J gene: TRBJ2-3
V gene: TRBV2
CDR3 DNA: TGTGCCATCCTGAACCTAGCGGGGGGGGGCACAGATACGCAGTATTTT
CDR3 protein: CAILNLAGGGTDTQYF

CDR3 length: 11
clone size: once
D gene: NA
J gene: TRBJ2-5
V gene: TRBV5-6
CDR3 DNA: TGTGCCAGCAGCTTCGGCGGGACCCAGTACTTC
CDR3 protein: CASSFGGTQYF

CDR3 length: 15
clone size: NA
D gene: NA
J gene: TRBJ1-2
V gene: TRBV5-4
CDR3 DNA: TGTGCCAGCAGCTTGGAGGGCAGTAGGAGGAATGGCTACACCTTC
CDR3 protein: CASSLEGSRRNGYTF